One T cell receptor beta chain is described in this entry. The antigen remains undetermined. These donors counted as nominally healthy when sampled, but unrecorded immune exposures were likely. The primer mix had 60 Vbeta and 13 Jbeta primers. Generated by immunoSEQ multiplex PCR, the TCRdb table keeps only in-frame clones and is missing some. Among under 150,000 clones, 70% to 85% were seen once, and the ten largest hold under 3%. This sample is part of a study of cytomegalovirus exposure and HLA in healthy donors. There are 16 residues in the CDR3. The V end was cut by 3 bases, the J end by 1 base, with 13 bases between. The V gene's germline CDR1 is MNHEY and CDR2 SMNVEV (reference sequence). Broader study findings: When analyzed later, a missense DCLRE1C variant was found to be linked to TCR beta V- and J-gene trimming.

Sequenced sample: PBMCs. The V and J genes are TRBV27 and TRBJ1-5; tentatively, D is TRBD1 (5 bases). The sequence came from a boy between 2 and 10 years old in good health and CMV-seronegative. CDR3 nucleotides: TGTGCCAGCAGTTTTCCTATAGGGGTGAGCAATCAGCCCCAGCATTTT. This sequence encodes CASSFPIGVSNQPQHF.